This T cell receptor (beta chain) came from a study of human T cells and chemical hapten exposure. At the level of the study: Yields of TCR per sample differed, chiefly owing to small differences in pooled library volume. Study outcomes and limitations: TCRs exceeding a frequency of 1 in 1000 stayed unchanged under DPC sensitization.

Whole blood, unfractionated, served as the material for total RNA extraction. A word on this clonotype: The target antigen is unknown.

Individual cDNA molecules (in the library) carried attached unique molecular identifiers. Authors' processing steps: The number of TCRs in each sample had a median of about 95,000 and spanned roughly 23,224 to 750,000. TCRdb ran MiXCR on the 5' RACE reads and lists one entry per CDR3 protein. The authors' filters were not applied to this entry. The sample has roughly 120,000 distinct CDR3 sequences; roughly a fifth are singletons. V dropped 3 bases and J dropped 6 bases, with 10 bases sitting between them. The CDR3 loop spans 13 amino acids. Germline values: CDR1 MNHEY, CDR2 SMNVEV (reference sequence).

This chain connects TRBV27 to TRBJ2-3; TRBD1 might be the D (5 bases). The sequence was collected from a human donor in good health. CDR3 sequence reads: CASSFRQTDTQYF. In DNA form, the CDR3 reads TGTGCCAGCAGTTTCCGACAGACCGATACGCAGTATTTT.